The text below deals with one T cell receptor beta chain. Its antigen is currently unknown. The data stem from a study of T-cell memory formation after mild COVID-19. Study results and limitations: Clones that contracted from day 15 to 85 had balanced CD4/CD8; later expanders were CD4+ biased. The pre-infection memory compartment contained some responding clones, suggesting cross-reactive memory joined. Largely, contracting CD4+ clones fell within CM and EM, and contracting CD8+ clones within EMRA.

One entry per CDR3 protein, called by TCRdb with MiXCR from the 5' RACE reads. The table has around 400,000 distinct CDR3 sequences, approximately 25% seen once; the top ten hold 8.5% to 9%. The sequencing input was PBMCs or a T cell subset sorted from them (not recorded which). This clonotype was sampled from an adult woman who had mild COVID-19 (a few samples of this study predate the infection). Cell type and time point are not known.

The CDR3 region is CASRRTTSGASQQYF. DNA for the CDR3: TGTGCCAGCAGACGCACTACTAGCGGGGCCTCTCAGCAGTACTTC. This rearrangement joins TRBV27 to TRBJ2-7; 10 bases match TRBD2. The CDR3 has 15 amino acids. Germline CDR1 is MNHEY and CDR2 is SMNVEV (reference sequence). The V gene end was trimmed by 6 bases and the J gene end by 8 bases; junction bases not matched to a gene: 13.